One and the same sample provided the 25 T cell receptor beta chains below, sequenced in a study of blood T cell repertoires in COVID-19. Sequencing used immunoSEQ multiplex PCR; TCRdb keeps in-frame clones, though not all of them. The repertoire holds roughly 220,000 clones, with around 80% as singletons. The sample comprised PBMCs or T cells enriched from blood (not recorded which). The receptors were sampled from a man under 40 with acute COVID-19.

The chain has TRBV5-1 and TRBJ2-5; 10 bases line up with TRBD2. V lost 8 bases to trimming and J lost 3 bases; unmatched junction nucleotides: 7. Germline V CDR1 and CDR2: SGHRS, YFSETQ. This CDR3 has 14 residues. CDR3 DNA: TGCGCCAGTAATCTAGCGGGGGCCGAAGAGACCCAGTACTTC. Translation gives CASNLAGAEETQYF.

The chain joins TRBV5-1 to TRBJ2-7; 7 bases match TRBD1. With V trimmed by 2 bases and J by 7 bases, 12 bases remained unmatched. This CDR3 is built from 15 residues. CDR1 SGHRS and CDR2 YFSETQ come from the germline V gene. CDR3 loop: CASSLGYGQAVEQYF. The DNA of the CDR3 is TGCGCCAGCAGCTTAGGGTACGGACAGGCAGTTGAGCAGTACTTC.

The chain couples TRBV3-1 (or the pseudogene TRBV3-2) to TRBJ2-3; perhaps TRBD2 as D (5 bases). V dropped 1 base and J dropped 3 bases, with 11 bases sitting between them. Germline CDR1 and CDR2: LGHDT and YNNKEL (reference sequence). This CDR3 spans 15 amino acids. The CDR3 region is CASSQVSRGTDTQYF. For the CDR3, the DNA is TGTGCCAGCAGCCAAGTAAGTCGGGGAACAGATACGCAGTATTTT.

The chain has TRBV7-9 and TRBJ1-6; 9 bases fit TRBD1. There are 12 residues in the CDR3. V lost 10 bases to trimming and J lost 9 bases; unmatched junction nucleotides: 4. The germline V gene has CDR1 SEHNR and CDR2 FQNEAQ (reference sequence). The CDR3 coding sequence is TGTGCCAACCGGGACAGGGTTTCACCCCTCCACTTT. Protein product: CANRDRVSPLHF. The full variable domain, completed using reference TRBV7-9 and TRBJ1-6, is DTGVSQNPRHKITKRGQNVTFRCDPISEHNRLYWYRQTLGQGPEFLTYFQNEAQLEKSRLLSDRFSAERPKGSFSTLEIQRTEQGDSAMYLCANRDRVSPLHFGNGTRLTVT.

The V gene is TRBV27, the J gene TRBJ1-6; a possible D gene is TRBD1 (6 bases). Trimming took off 2 bases at V and 10 bases at J, with 15 bases between the two ends. This CDR3 contains 15 residues. The germline CDR1 and CDR2 sequences are MNHEY and SMNVEV (reference sequence). The chain's CDR3 is CASSLKGGMGSPLHF. CDR3 coding DNA: TGTGCCAGCAGTTTAAAGGGGGGGATGGGGTCACCCCTCCACTTT.

J is TRBJ2-3 and V is TRBV3-1 (or the pseudogene TRBV3-2), with a possible D match to TRBD1 (5 bases). This CDR3 region has 21 residues. Per the germline V gene, CDR1 is LGHDT and CDR2 is YNNKEL (reference sequence). The V end was cut by 1 base, the J end by 5 bases, with 31 bases between. CDR3 DNA sequence: TGTGCCAGCAGCCAAGTAGTTTCGTTGGTCCCTCGAGGCAGGGAAAGAGATACGCAGTATTTT. Translation: CASSQVVSLVPRGRERDTQYF.

The chain combines TRBV6-6 with TRBJ1-1, with 8 bases matching TRBD1. Germline trimming cut 5 bases from V and 4 bases from J; bases unmatched to any gene: 9. The length of the CDR3 is 15 residues. CDR1 and CDR2 from the germline V gene are MNHNY and SVGAGI (reference sequence). The CDR3 DNA reads as TGTGCCAGCAGTCCTCCAGGGGGCTTAGGCACTGAAGCTTTCTTT. It is translated as CASSPPGGLGTEAFF.

The rearrangement joins TRBV29-1 to TRBJ2-1; a weak D match, TRBD1 (5 bases). The CDR3 is 12 residues long. Trimming pared 6 bases from V and 6 bases from J, leaving 12 bases between. From germline, CDR1 is SQVTM and CDR2 ANQGSEA. CDR3 in DNA: TGCAGCGTGTACACAGGCCTCAATGAGCAGTTCTTC. Protein sequence: CSVYTGLNEQFF.

This chain links TRBV2 with TRBJ2-7; maybe TRBD1 (6 bases). The CDR3 runs 13 residues. Per germline, CDR1 SNHLY and CDR2 FYNNEI. V was shortened by 3 bases and J by 4 bases, with 10 bases between the two germline ends. This chain's CDR3 is CASSEDSDYEQYF. CDR3 nucleotides: TGTGCCAGCAGTGAGGACAGCGATTACGAGCAGTACTTC.

This clone turned up a few times. V gene TRBV28 combines with J gene TRBJ2-1; 7 bases agree with TRBD1. Trimming at V came to 4 bases and at J to 0 bases, leaving 15 bases not matched to a gene. Germline CDR1 MDHEN, CDR2 SYDVKM. The CDR3 is 19 residues long. The CDR3: CASSSILTGRLGSYNEQFF. Written as DNA, the CDR3 is TGTGCCAGCAGTTCCATATTGACAGGGCGTCTCGGCTCCTACAATGAGCAGTTCTTC.

The V call is TRBV2, the J call TRBJ2-1; perhaps TRBD2 as D (5 bases). The CDR3 covers 12 residues. The germline gives CDR1 SNHLY, CDR2 FYNNEI. V was shortened by 8 bases and J by 6 bases, with 11 bases between the two germline ends. This CDR3 is CASGGSFNEQFF. In DNA, the CDR3 is TGTGCCAGCGGAGGATCATTCAATGAGCAGTTCTTC.

The chain employs TRBV7-9 and TRBJ1-1; 8 nucleotides match TRBD1. CDR1 is SEHNR and CDR2 is FQNEAQ in the germline V gene (reference sequence). J gave up 1 base and V 5 bases, and 6 bases lay outside the gene matches. This CDR3 contains 15 residues. The CDR3 reads CASSRDRGWNTEAFF. CDR3 in DNA: TGTGCCAGCAGCCGTGACAGGGGATGGAACACTGAAGCTTTCTTT.

This chain uses TRBV5-4 with TRBJ1-6, with unresolved D. V shed 4 bases and J shed 8 bases, with 10 bases lying between them. There are 13 residues in the CDR3. Germline CDR1 reads SGHNT; CDR2 reads YYREEE (reference sequence). The CDR3 coding sequence is TGTGCCAGCAGCGTACACCGGGATTCACCCCTCCACTTT. Translation gives CASSVHRDSPLHF.

The chain has TRBV6-5 and TRBJ2-7; tentative D call: TRBD2 (5 bases). Trimming pared 10 bases from V and 1 base from J, leaving 11 bases between. Looked up from germline, CDR1 is MNHEY and CDR2 is SVGAGI. The CDR3 extends over 12 amino acids. The CDR3 coding sequence is TGTGCCACAACCCGGGGATCCTACGAGCAGTACTTC. This codes for CATTRGSYEQYF.

The chain has TRBV21-1 and TRBJ2-2; TRBD2, the table's D call, was not compared with the DNA. TRBV21-1 is annotated as a pseudogene. This CDR3 comprises 19 residues. In DNA form, the CDR3 reads TGTGCCAGTATTCCCGGACCCGGGGACTACCTCCCGAACACCGGGGAGCTGTTTTTT. Translated, it gives CASIPGPGDYLPNTGELFF.

V usage is TRBV11-1 and J usage is TRBJ1-2; 11 bases line up with TRBD1. The ends lost 0 bases at V and 8 bases at J; junction bases unmatched: 8. This CDR3 contains 16 residues. CDR1 and CDR2 from the germline V gene are SGHAT and FQDESV (reference sequence). DNA of the CDR3: TGTGCCAGCAGCTTAGCGTGGACAGGGGGCGCAGAAGGCTACACCTTC. Its translation: CASSLAWTGGAEGYTF.

This chain connects TRBV7-9 to TRBJ2-5, with 9 bases matching TRBD2. Germline V gives CDR1 SEHNR, CDR2 FQNEAQ (reference sequence). The CDR3 is 14 residues long. V was clipped by 4 bases and J by 3 bases; unmatched bases: 3. CDR3 nucleotide sequence: TGTGCCAGCAGCTACTCTAGCGGGAAAGAGACCCAGTACTTC. The encoded protein is CASSYSSGKETQYF. Based on the CDR3 plus reference TRBV7-9 and TRBJ2-5, the full variable domain is DTGVSQNPRHKITKRGQNVTFRCDPISEHNRLYWYRQTLGQGPEFLTYFQNEAQLEKSRLLSDRFSAERPKGSFSTLEIQRTEQGDSAMYLCASSYSSGKETQYFGPGTRLLVL.

The genes are TRBV6-2 or TRBV6-3 and TRBJ1-3; TRBD1 matches 7 bases. The J segment lost 0 bases and the V segment lost 4 bases, leaving 9 bases of the junction unmatched. The V gene's germline CDR1 is MNHEY and CDR2 SVGEGT. The CDR3 has 17 residues. DNA for the CDR3: TGTGCCAGCAGTTTTTCGACAGGGAGCTCCTCTGGAAACACCATATATTTT. Amino acids: CASSFSTGSSSGNTIYF.

This clone was picked up one time. The CDR3 is CASSITGGGNYGYTF. DNA for the CDR3: TGTGCCAGTAGTATCACCGGAGGGGGCAACTATGGCTACACCTTC. The chain carries TRBV19 and TRBJ1-2; 7 nucleotides line up with TRBD1. The CDR3 has 15 amino acids. Per the germline V gene, CDR1 is LNHDA and CDR2 is SQIVND (reference sequence). J gave up 2 bases and V 3 bases, and 6 bases lay outside the gene matches. Drawing the rest from reference TRBV19 and TRBJ1-2, the complete variable domain is DGGITQSPKYLFRKEGQNVTLSCEQNLNHDAMYWYRQDPGQGLRLIYYSQIVNDFQKGDIAEGYSVSREKKESFPLTVTSAQKNPTAFYLCASSITGGGNYGYTFGSGTRLTVV.

The rearrangement joins TRBV4-1 to TRBJ2-1; 9 positions match TRBD2. J gave up 5 bases and V 4 bases, and 9 bases lay outside the gene matches. The germline V gene has CDR1 MGHRA and CDR2 YSYEKL. CDR3 length: 16 amino acids. The CDR3 reads CASSPLRASGDNEQFF. The CDR3 coding sequence is TGCGCCAGCAGCCCCCTCAGGGCTAGCGGGGACAATGAGCAGTTCTTC.

The chain combines TRBV3-1 (or the pseudogene TRBV3-2) with TRBJ1-2; no firm D call. Germline V lookup: CDR1 LGHDT, CDR2 YNNKEL (reference sequence). V was pared by 0 bases and J by 9 bases, with 8 bases between. The CDR3 spans 12 residues. In DNA form, the CDR3 reads TGTGCCAGCAGCCAAGAATACGCGAGCTACACCTTC. Amino acid sequence: CASSQEYASYTF.

This clone has more than one count but fewer than ten. The chain combines TRBV24-1 with TRBJ2-5, with D possibly matching TRBD2 (5 bases). Germline assignment: CDR1 KGHDR and CDR2 SFDVKD. Trimming removed 2 bases at V and 5 bases at J, with 20 bases between. The CDR3 is 17 amino acids. The CDR3 coding sequence is TGTGCCACCAGTGATTCCCCGCGGGTAGGGCCGTGGGAGACCCAGTACTTC. Translated, it gives CATSDSPRVGPWETQYF.

V is TRBV25-1 and J is TRBJ1-1; the D gene is possibly TRBD1 (6 bases). Between the trimmed V and J ends, which lost 3 bases and 1 base, there was a span of 9 bases. The CDR3 is 14 residues long. CDR1 is MGHDK and CDR2 is SYGVNS in the germline V gene. The CDR3 sequence: CASSDRGGNTEAFF. For the CDR3, the DNA is TGTGCCAGCAGTGACAGGGGCGGGAACACTGAAGCTTTCTTT.

This chain connects TRBV9 to TRBJ2-1; 10 nucleotides match TRBD2. The V segment lost 2 bases and the J segment 1 base; nucleotides outside the gene matches: 3. CDR1 is SGDLS and CDR2 is YYNGEE in the germline V gene. The CDR3 is made up of 16 amino acids. CDR3 bases: TGTGCCAGCAGCGTGAGCGGGGGGGGATCCTACAATGAGCAGTTCTTC. As protein: CASSVSGGGSYNEQFF.

This clone was observed many times. The J gene is TRBJ1-5, the V gene TRBV5-5; possible D gene TRBD1, 5 bases. V shed 0 bases and J shed 5 bases, with 9 bases lying between them. The CDR3 has 14 amino acids. The germline gives CDR1 SGHKS, CDR2 YYEKEE (reference sequence). The CDR3 coding sequence is TGTGCCAGCAGCTTGGCCTGGGGGGATCAGCCCCAGCATTTT. It yields the protein CASSLAWGDQPQHF.